This T cell receptor beta chain was obtained from a study of human T cells and chemical hapten exposure (TCRdb year 2021). Study-wide context: For sensitization, 2% DPC in acetone was applied to a roughly 2 cm by roughly 2 cm area of upper inner arm skin. Patients additionally received weekly therapeutic DPC doses to the scalp throughout the roughly 24-week study period. Patch testing was done on the upper back using Finn chambers containing 0.01% DPC, and results were scored after 6 days according to International Contact Dermatitis Research Group standards. Most of the patients in the cohort were female, and the cohort covered alopecia areata with under or over 50% scalp involvement, alopecia totalis and alopecia universalis. Libraries were pooled for sequencing, and variation in per-sample TCR yields was attributed mainly to small differences in library volumes within the pool. In alopecia patients, the study followed how the peripheral blood TCR repertoire changed in vivo over primary and secondary sensitization to diphenylcyclopropenone (DPC), a hapten. Blood samples were taken from patients before sensitization (week 0) and then at 2, 6 and about 24 weeks after DPC sensitization. Blood for TCR sequencing was provided by twenty-nine alopecia patients at one to four time points (pre-sensitization, 2, 6 and 24 weeks). What the authors observed across the whole study: Significantly more large CDR3 similarity clusters were formed by expanded TCRs than by pre-sensitization or healthy control sets, consistent with antigen-driven responses. DPC sensitization did not change the number of TCRs with a frequency above 1 in 1000, and there was no evidence of changes in global repertoire structure. Repeated subsampling changed both the strength of the expansion versus patch-test correlation and the threshold at which the correlation became significant. The number of PT1 expanded TCRs positively correlated with patch test score, significant at thresholds 8, 16 and 32 but not 4. All patients had alopecia, a presumed autoimmune disease, so their immune response might differ from that of healthy individuals.

The library was made by RACE. Sequencing was carried out with a NextSeq 500. Library preparation attached unique molecular identifiers to individual cDNA molecules for quantitative, reproducible TCR counting. From each blood RNA sample, both TCR alpha and TCR beta chains were sequenced. The original methods were these. Samples had a median of roughly 100,000 TCRs, with a range from roughly 20,000 to 690,600. The Decombinator software suite was used to annotate the V, J and CDR3 of the TCR reads. Every sample was subsampled to the same number of TCRs (28,000) for the PS versus PT1 abundance plots. Expanded TCRs were defined as absent before sensitization and observed at least eight times at the 2-week time point. TCRdb reran the public reads through fastp at Q25 and MiXCR, keeping productive beta chains. Each entry merges the rows of one CDR3 protein and shows their most common DNA and genes. V and J calls and clone size were set by TCRdb, not the authors. The sample has around 120,000 distinct CDR3 sequences on record, roughly 15% of them singletons. The leading ten clones occupy 0.8% to 1% of the sample.

Many counts were recorded for this clonotype. Its antigen has not been determined. Base qualities are missing; no much larger clone stands one base away. V was cut back by 7 bases and J by 6 bases, leaving a gap of 12 bases between them. Its CDR3 holds 13 amino acids, cysteine through phenylalanine. The only DNA kept is the CDR3, 39 bases in frame from the first base. What the time point label conveys for this sample: patch test 1, 2 weeks after DPC sensitization. The treatment or condition label corresponds to: therapeutic diphenylcyclopropenone sensitization with weekly scalp DPC. At each patch-test visit, blood was drawn before the patch test was applied. Patients were considered eligible if aged 18 to 70, diagnosed with alopecia and deemed suitable for DPC therapy, and patients were excluded if pregnant. Unfractionated whole blood was collected in Tempus Blood RNA tubes, and total RNA was extracted from that blood.

Specimen: whole blood, collected in connection with sensitization to the hapten diphenylcyclopropenone (DPC). The TCR comes from a man aged 18 to 29 with alopecia areata. Some clones in this sample may be carry-over from other donors' samples. Rearrangement joined TRBV12-3 or TRBV12-4 to TRBJ2-2, with no D gene named confidently. The DNA sequence follows: TGTGCCAGCATCAACCTTGGGTCCGGGGAGCTGTTTTTT. Its amino acids are CASINLGSGELFF.